The 28 T cell receptor beta chains below were found in one sample sequenced in a study of OX40 agonist ivuxolimab in advanced cancers. The protocol was immunoSEQ multiplex PCR, while the TCRdb copy is restricted to in-frame clones and leaves out a portion. The sample shows roughly 70,000 clones, roughly 90% of them seen only once. Here the sequenced sample was CD4+ or CD8+ T cells sorted from blood, taken in a trial of the OX40 agonist ivuxolimab. The receptors shown here come from an adult with an advanced solid tumor such as melanoma, head and neck, liver or kidney cancer.

For the CDR3, the DNA is TGTGCCAGCAAATACTCTCAGGGGTTCAGCTACGAGCAGTACTTC. Protein product: CASKYSQGFSYEQYF. The chain joins TRBV28 to TRBJ2-7; the D gene is possibly TRBD1 (6 bases). This CDR3 has 15 amino acids. Germline CDR1 and CDR2: MDHEN and SYDVKM. Trimming shortened V by 7 bases and J by 3 bases, and 19 bases separated the two germline ends. The full variable domain, its missing parts supplied by reference TRBV28 and TRBJ2-7, is DVKVTQSSRYLVKRTGEKVFLECVQDMDHENMFWYRQDPGLGLRLIYFSYDVKMKEKGDIPEGYSVSREKKERFSLILESASTNQTSMYLCASKYSQGFSYEQYFGPGTRLTVT.

The chain has TRBV27 and TRBJ2-7; no definite D call. The CDR3 consists of 14 residues. Germline CDR1 reads MNHEY; CDR2 reads SMNVEV (reference sequence). V was trimmed by 3 bases and J by 4 bases, leaving 13 bases between them. This CDR3 is CASSFGPRQYEQYF. The CDR3 DNA reads as TGTGCCAGCAGTTTCGGACCGAGACAATACGAGCAGTACTTC.

This chain uses TRBV2 with TRBJ1-4, with a tentative D call TRBD1 (5 bases). V was trimmed by 4 bases and J by 0 bases, leaving 9 bases between them. This CDR3 has 15 residues. Germline assignment: CDR1 SNHLY and CDR2 FYNNEI. The CDR3 loop is CASSGGGSTNEKLFF. CDR3 sequence (DNA): TGTGCCAGCAGTGGTGGGGGTTCAACTAATGAAAAACTGTTTTTT.

The rearrangement joins TRBV18 to TRBJ2-7, with 11 nucleotides matching TRBD1. This CDR3 has 16 amino acids. V lost 1 base to trimming and J lost 6 bases; unmatched junction nucleotides: 8. Germline V gives CDR1 KGHSH, CDR2 LQKENI. This CDR3 is CASSPLTGTGGPEQYF. CDR3 nucleotide sequence: TGTGCCAGCTCACCACTCACCGGGACAGGGGGTCCCGAGCAGTACTTC.

This chain connects TRBV2 to TRBJ2-5, with D possibly matching TRBD1 (6 bases). TRBJ2-7 explains the end of the DNA better; the J call may be wrong. The length of the CDR3 is 14 residues. Germline CDR1 and CDR2: SNHLY and FYNNEI. The CDR3, as DNA: TGTGCCAGCAGTGGACAGGCCGCATCCCACGAGCAGTACTTC. It yields the protein CASSGQAASHEQYF.

The rearrangement uses TRBV5-6 and TRBJ2-3, with a possible D match to TRBD2 (6 bases). Germline loops: CDR1 SGHDT, CDR2 YYEEEE. This CDR3 has 16 amino acids. The ends were cut back, 0 bases at V and 4 bases at J, with 15 bases in the middle. CDR3 DNA: TGTGCCAGCAGCTTGGTTACGCGGGGTAGATCAGATACGCAGTATTTT. Translating gives CASSLVTRGRSDTQYF.

This rearrangement joins TRBV6-6 to TRBJ1-1, with D maybe TRBD1 (5 bases). The CDR3 is 14 amino acids. Germline CDR1 is MNHNY and CDR2 is SVGAGI (reference sequence). Trimming left V 0 bases short and J 6 bases short, with 11 bases between. The DNA of the CDR3 is TGTGCCAGCAGTTACTCTCAACCAGGGTCTGAAGCTTTCTTT. Translation gives CASSYSQPGSEAFF.

The rearrangement uses TRBV5-8 and TRBJ1-5; TRBD1 aligns across 8 bases. This CDR3 has 15 residues. The germline gives CDR1 SGHTS, CDR2 YDEGEE. V lost 0 bases, J lost 6 bases, and 5 bases stayed unmatched. In DNA, the CDR3 is TGTGCCAGCAGCTTGGAAGGACAGGGCGGTCAGCCCCAGCATTTT. Residues: CASSLEGQGGQPQHF.

The chain carries TRBV7-2 and TRBJ2-5, with TRBD2 identical over 9 bases. V was pared by 4 bases and J by 0 bases, with 3 bases of the junction left unmatched. This CDR3 spans 15 amino acids. The germline V gene has CDR1 SGHTA and CDR2 FQGNSA. CDR3 bases: TGTGCCAGCAGCTCGACTAGCGGATACCAAGAGACCCAGTACTTC. Protein sequence: CASSSTSGYQETQYF.

The gene calls are TRBV5-6 and TRBJ1-5; no clear D gene. The CDR3 is 15 residues long. The ends were cut back, 6 bases at V and 6 bases at J, with 19 bases in the middle. CDR1 SGHDT and CDR2 YYEEEE come from the germline V gene. CDR3 coding DNA: TGTGCCAGCACTGTTTCCCGAGGGAGGGTTCAGCCCCAGCATTTT. As protein: CASTVSRGRVQPQHF.

The chain recombines TRBV4-1 with TRBJ1-1; D ambiguous. CDR1 MGHRA and CDR2 YSYEKL come from the germline V gene. The CDR3 totals 17 residues. The germline V and J ends were trimmed by 0 bases and 3 bases, with 17 bases remaining between them. The CDR3 sequence: CASSQEAFLVVDTEAFF. DNA for the CDR3: TGCGCCAGCAGCCAAGAAGCTTTTCTGGTCGTAGACACTGAAGCTTTCTTT.

This chain joins TRBV19 and TRBJ2-7; D is possibly TRBD1 (6 bases). V dropped 4 bases and J dropped 5 bases, with 12 bases sitting between them. CDR1 is LNHDA, CDR2 SQIVND, per germline (reference sequence). The CDR3 covers 13 residues. The CDR3 is CASSNPGAHEQYF. CDR3 DNA: TGTGCCAGTAGTAATCCAGGGGCCCACGAGCAGTACTTC.

This sequence joins TRBV7-9 and TRBJ1-3; no clear D gene. The germline gives CDR1 SEHNR, CDR2 FQNEAQ (reference sequence). V shed 1 base and J shed 0 bases, with 4 bases lying between them. This CDR3 contains 14 residues. CDR3 nucleotide sequence: TGTGCCAGCAGCTTAGGGGTCTCTGGAAACACCATATATTTT. As protein: CASSLGVSGNTIYF. Filled out from reference TRBV7-9 and TRBJ1-3, the complete variable domain reads DTGVSQNPRHKITKRGQNVTFRCDPISEHNRLYWYRQTLGQGPEFLTYFQNEAQLEKSRLLSDRFSAERPKGSFSTLEIQRTEQGDSAMYLCASSLGVSGNTIYFGEGSWLTVV.

The J gene is TRBJ2-3, the V gene TRBV7-2; D ambiguous. Trimming shortened V by 0 bases and J by 8 bases, and 6 bases separated the two germline ends. The CDR3 runs to 12 residues. CDR1 is SGHTA and CDR2 is FQGNSA in the germline V gene. CDR3 protein: CASSLAMSTQYF. The CDR3 nucleotides read TGTGCCAGCAGCTTAGCCATGAGTACGCAGTATTTT.

This sequence joins TRBV4-2 and TRBJ1-3; D not certain. Trimming took 3 bases from V and 4 from J, leaving 13 bases between them. Germline V gene lookup returns CDR1 LGHNA and CDR2 YNFKEQ. The CDR3 contains 15 residues. CDR3 DNA sequence: TGTGCCAGCAGCCAGGATCGGGGTGCCGGAAACACCATATATTTT. Translation: CASSQDRGAGNTIYF.

This sequence joins TRBV29-1 and TRBJ2-1; TRBD2 matches 12 bases. Germline CDR1 and CDR2: SQVTM and ANQGSEA. The CDR3 totals 18 residues. Trimming removed 4 bases from V and 1 base from J; junction bases left unmatched: 11. The chain's CDR3 is CSVARDLAGGLSYNEQFF. The CDR3 region has the DNA TGCAGCGTTGCCCGGGATCTAGCGGGGGGGCTATCCTACAATGAGCAGTTCTTC.

The chain recombines TRBV30 with TRBJ1-6; a weak D match, TRBD1 (5 bases). The CDR3 sequence is 13 residues long. Germline V gene data show CDR1 as GTSNPN and CDR2 as SVGIG (reference sequence). V lost 3 bases and J lost 10, with 13 bases in between. The CDR3 sequence is CAWSARVGSPLHF. For the CDR3, the DNA is TGTGCCTGGAGCGCCAGGGTAGGATCACCCCTCCACTTT.

This sequence joins TRBV7-6 and TRBJ1-2; TRBD1 might be the D (6 bases). Trimming took 1 base from V and 4 from J, leaving 13 bases between them. Looked up from germline, CDR1 is SGHVS and CDR2 is FNYEAQ. The CDR3 is 15 amino acids. The CDR3, as DNA: TGTGCCAGCAGCTTAGTGGGGGCCCCAGGCTATGGCTACACCTTC. Translated: CASSLVGAPGYGYTF. The full variable domain, in which reference TRBV7-6 and TRBJ1-2 provide the parts outside the CDR3, is GAGVSQSPRYKVTKRGQDVALRCDPISGHVSLYWYRQALGQGPEFLTYFNYEAQQDKSGLPNDRFSAERPEGSISTLTIQRTEQRDSAMYRCASSLVGAPGYGYTFGSGTRLTVV.

The V call is TRBV19, the J call TRBJ1-2, with D possibly matching TRBD1 (5 bases). CDR3 length equals 15 residues. V was trimmed by 4 bases and J by 3 bases, leaving 15 bases between them. The V gene's germline CDR1 is LNHDA and CDR2 SQIVND (reference sequence). CDR3 coding DNA: TGTGCCAGTAGTACCGTCGCAGGGTCGGACTATGGCTACACCTTC. Its protein is CASSTVAGSDYGYTF.

J is TRBJ2-7 and V is TRBV25-1; D call uncertain. Trimming left V 1 base short and J 5 bases short, with 15 bases between. Germline values: CDR1 MGHDK, CDR2 SYGVNS. CDR3 length: 15 amino acids. The CDR3 sequence: CASSESVPAVHEQYF. The CDR3 DNA sequence: TGTGCCAGCAGTGAATCGGTCCCGGCGGTCCACGAGCAGTACTTC.

This clone showed up just once. The chain combines TRBV28 with TRBJ1-2; D is perhaps TRBD1 (5 bases). This CDR3 comprises 14 residues. Per the germline V gene, CDR1 is MDHEN and CDR2 is SYDVKM. The V and J ends lost 4 bases and 8 bases respectively, with 17 bases between them. The CDR3 spells CASSSSLGPWGYTF. The CDR3 DNA reads TGTGCCAGCAGTTCCTCCCTGGGACCGTGGGGCTACACCTTC.

Only a few counts were recorded for this clone. CDR3 sequence reads: CASSLGGANNQPQHF. The CDR3, as DNA: TGCGCCAGCAGCTTGGGGGGGGCGAACAATCAGCCCCAGCATTTT. The chain links TRBV5-1 to TRBJ1-5, with D possibly matching TRBD1 (6 bases). Germline V gene data show CDR1 as SGHRS and CDR2 as YFSETQ. Trimming stripped 0 bases from V and 3 bases from J, with 10 bases between. The CDR3 is made up of 15 amino acids.

This clone was picked up a small number of times. The gene calls are TRBV7-9 and TRBJ1-1; D uncertain. Trimming removed 5 bases at V and 3 bases at J, with 13 bases between. The CDR3 is made up of 14 amino acids. CDR1 is SEHNR, CDR2 FQNEAQ, per germline (reference sequence). Here the CDR3 DNA reads TGTGCCAGCAGCCCGAACCCTTGGGACACTGAAGCTTTCTTT. Translated, it gives CASSPNPWDTEAFF.

This clone came up a few times. Other DNA sequences within the sample encode an identical CDR3. The rearrangement links TRBV29-1 to TRBJ1-1; D is ambiguous. The CDR3 spans 10 residues. V lost 6 bases to trimming and J lost 1 base, with 3 bases between them. Germline V gene data show CDR1 as SQVTM and CDR2 as ANQGSEA. The CDR3 DNA sequence: TGCAGCGTGAAGAACACTGAAGCTTTCTTT. It yields the protein CSVKNTEAFF.

The CDR3 loop reads CASSLGWTDQGETQYF. The CDR3, as DNA: TGTGCCAGCAGCTTAGGATGGACCGATCAGGGAGAGACCCAGTACTTC. This sequence joins TRBV7-2 and TRBJ2-5; a possible D gene is TRBD1 (5 bases). Germline lookup yields CDR1 SGHTA and CDR2 FQGNSA. This CDR3 contains 16 residues. Trimming removed 1 base from V and 4 bases from J, with 16 bases in between. Full variable domain (missing parts from reference TRBV7-2 and TRBJ2-5): GAGVSQSPSNKVTEKGKDVELRCDPISGHTALYWYRQSLGQGLEFLIYFQGNSAPDKSGLPSDRFSAERTGGSVSTLTIQRTQQEDSAVYLCASSLGWTDQGETQYFGPGTRLLVL.

V is TRBV6-5 and J is TRBJ1-1; the match to TRBD1 covers 7 bases. This CDR3 contains 14 residues. The V gene's germline CDR1 is MNHEY and CDR2 SVGAGI. Germline trimming cut 6 bases from V and 4 bases from J; bases unmatched to any gene: 8. The CDR3 sequence is CASRAPGGVTEAFF. In DNA form, the CDR3 reads TGTGCCAGCAGGGCCCCAGGGGGGGTCACTGAAGCTTTCTTT.

The chain joins TRBV10-3 to TRBJ1-3; 10 nucleotides align to TRBD1. Germline CDR1 is ENHRY and CDR2 is SYGVKD. The V and J ends lost 7 bases and 7 bases, in that order; junction bases with no gene match: 7. This CDR3 is built from 14 residues. The CDR3: CAINDRGQGNTIYF. CDR3 DNA sequence: TGTGCCATCAACGACAGGGGGCAAGGGAACACCATATATTTT.

The count of this clone is one. The chain joins TRBV6-1 to TRBJ2-7; TRBD1 aligns across 8 bases. Germline CDR1 MNHNS, CDR2 SASEGT. J gave up 5 bases and V 6 bases, and 9 bases lay outside the gene matches. CDR3 length: 14 residues. The CDR3 nucleotides read TGTGCCAGCAGCCGACAGGGGTTATTCGACGAGCAGTACTTC. It yields the protein CASSRQGLFDEQYF.